The 32 T cell receptor beta chains listed next were all sequenced from one sample in a study of blood T cells in healthy people across ages. For the second PCR, which ran for roughly 6 to 12 cycles, a sample-barcoded 5' primer and a J-beta primer mix were used. Each CDR3 protein gets one entry after TCRdb re-called the 5' RACE reads with MiXCR. Of about 2 million distinct CDR3 sequences in the sample, around 48% were seen once. Sequenced: blood. These receptor sequences come from a woman between 40 and 50 years old in good health.

The rearrangement links TRBV6-4 to TRBJ1-5; unclear D gene. Trimming left V 5 bases short and J 3 bases short, with 8 bases between. The germline gives CDR1 MRHNA, CDR2 SNTAGT. CDR3 size: 13 residues. The CDR3 DNA reads as TGTGCCAGCAGTCCTGAACCCAATCAGCCCCAGCATTTT. Translated: CASSPEPNQPQHF.

The chain links TRBV19 to TRBJ1-2; D is perhaps TRBD1 (5 bases). In germline, CDR1 is LNHDA, CDR2 SQIVND (reference sequence). This CDR3 is 13 amino acids long. The V end lost 8 bases, the J end lost 2 bases, and 12 bases lay between the germline ends. The CDR3 reads CASLRGFNYGYTF. CDR3 nucleotide sequence: TGTGCCAGTCTGAGGGGTTTCAACTATGGCTACACCTTC.

This clonotype occurred a few times. V is TRBV7-2 and J is TRBJ2-7; 7 bases align to TRBD2. In germline, CDR1 is SGHTA, CDR2 FQGNSA. Trimming removed 3 bases from V and 3 bases from J; junction bases left unmatched: 5. The CDR3 contains 14 residues. Here the CDR3 DNA reads TGTGCCAGCAGCTTGGGACTATCTCTCTACGAGCAGTACTTC. Its translation: CASSLGLSLYEQYF.

This clonotype showed up just once. The J gene is TRBJ1-4, the V gene TRBV14; D is ambiguous. The CDR3 sequence is 15 residues long. CDR1 and CDR2 from the germline V gene are SGHDN and FVKESK. V was clipped by 4 bases and J by 4 bases, with 13 bases between them. The CDR3 bases are TGTGCCAGCAGCCCCGGAGGAGGGTTTAATGAAAAACTGTTTTTT. As protein: CASSPGGGFNEKLFF.

The rearrangement links TRBV7-6 to TRBJ2-3; a weak D match, TRBD1 (7 bases). Germline V gene lookup returns CDR1 SGHVS and CDR2 FNYEAQ. Trimming shortened V by 0 bases and J by 5 bases, and 9 bases separated the two germline ends. The CDR3 is 14 amino acids. The CDR3 sequence is CASSLAQGGDTQYF. The CDR3 region has the DNA TGTGCCAGCAGCTTAGCGCAGGGGGGAGATACGCAGTATTTT.

In nucleotides, the CDR3 is TGCAGCGTTGAAGTGGGGACGATGGGTGAAAAACTGTTTTTT. It translates to CSVEVGTMGEKLFF. The J gene is TRBJ1-4, the V gene TRBV29-1; possible D gene TRBD1, 5 bases. The germline V gene has CDR1 SQVTM and CDR2 ANQGSEA. The CDR3 is 14 amino acids. The V and J ends lost 1 base and 7 bases respectively, with 13 bases between them.

This clonotype occurred a few times. V usage is TRBV2 and J usage is TRBJ2-1; the match to TRBD1 covers 7 bases. Germline V CDR1 and CDR2: SNHLY, FYNNEI. The CDR3 runs 13 residues. The junction had 8 bases not matched to a gene; V was cut back by 7 bases and J by 8 bases. The CDR3 region is CASNRGTTDEQFF. CDR3 DNA: TGTGCCAGCAACAGGGGTACGACCGATGAGCAGTTCTTC.

This chain uses TRBV5-1 with TRBJ2-5, with 9 nucleotides matching TRBD2. The V segment lost 7 bases and the J segment 1 base; nucleotides outside the gene matches: 8. CDR1 and CDR2 (germline): SGHRS, YFSETQ. The CDR3 runs to 15 residues. The CDR3 bases are TGCGCCAGCCACTTAAGCGGGGGGTCCCAAGAGACCCAGTACTTC. Translating gives CASHLSGGSQETQYF. The full variable domain, its missing parts supplied by reference TRBV5-1 and TRBJ2-5, is KAGVTQTPRYLIKTRGQQVTLSCSPISGHRSVSWYQQTPGQGLQFLFEYFSETQRNKGNFPGRFSGRQFSNSRSEMNVSTLELGDSALYLCASHLSGGSQETQYFGPGTRLLVL.

This clonotype was observed a handful of times. This rearrangement joins TRBV5-5 to TRBJ2-4; 7 bases align to TRBD1. The assigned J gene may be wrong: the sequence end matches TRBJ2-7 better. Germline V CDR1 and CDR2: SGHKS, YYEKEE (reference sequence). This CDR3 is 14 amino acids long. The CDR3 loop reads CASSWDSKQAEQYF. The CDR3 nucleotides are TGTGCCAGCAGCTGGGACAGCAAGCAGGCCGAGCAGTACTTC.

This clonotype came up a few times. The V and J genes are TRBV3-1 and TRBJ2-7; 8 bases are a match to TRBD2. CDR3 size: 15 residues. J was trimmed by 5 bases and V by 0 bases; bases with no gene match: 6. Per the germline V gene, CDR1 is LGHDT and CDR2 is YNNKEL (reference sequence). The CDR3 reads CASSQERGATDEQYF. The CDR3 coding sequence is TGTGCCAGCAGCCAAGAGCGGGGGGCCACCGACGAGCAGTACTTC.

The chain combines TRBV12-3 or TRBV12-4 with TRBJ2-1, with D tentatively TRBD1 (5 bases). The DNA end lines up better with TRBJ2-7; the J call may be wrong. This CDR3 has 17 residues. CDR3 amino acids: CASSLSGAGNYVDEQYF. CDR3 bases: TGTGCCAGCAGTTTATCTGGGGCAGGGAATTATGTCGATGAGCAGTACTTC.

The DNA of the CDR3 is TGTGCCAGCTCACAAGGGGCAATTGGCAATCAGCCCCAGCATTTT. Translating gives CASSQGAIGNQPQHF. The chain combines TRBV18 with TRBJ1-5; tentatively, D is TRBD1 (5 bases). This CDR3 spans 15 amino acids. In germline, CDR1 is KGHSH, CDR2 LQKENI. The germline V and J ends were trimmed by 4 bases and 2 bases, with 12 bases remaining between them.

The chain recombines TRBV15 with TRBJ2-1; D remains unclear. V shed 0 bases and J shed 8 bases, with 8 bases lying between them. CDR1 is LNHNV, CDR2 YYDKDF, per germline (reference sequence). This CDR3 comprises 13 residues. This CDR3 reads CATSRDMGYEQFF. CDR3 bases: TGTGCCACCAGCAGAGACATGGGCTATGAGCAGTTCTTC.

V and J are TRBV5-1 and TRBJ2-5, with D possibly being TRBD1 (6 bases). The CDR3 is 14 residues long. Germline CDR1 reads SGHRS; CDR2 reads YFSETQ. V was clipped by 3 bases and J by 4 bases, with 13 bases between them. In DNA form, the CDR3 reads TGCGCCAGCAGCTGGGGGACACTGAGAGAGACCCAGTACTTC. Translation: CASSWGTLRETQYF. Full variable domain (outside the CDR3, taken from reference TRBV5-1 and TRBJ2-5): KAGVTQTPRYLIKTRGQQVTLSCSPISGHRSVSWYQQTPGQGLQFLFEYFSETQRNKGNFPGRFSGRQFSNSRSEMNVSTLELGDSALYLCASSWGTLRETQYFGPGTRLLVL.

This chain joins TRBV18 and TRBJ1-1; unclear D gene. V lost 0 bases and J 4 bases, leaving 9 bases between the germline ends. The germline V gene encodes CDR1 KGHSH and CDR2 LQKENI. There are 14 residues in the CDR3. The CDR3 region has the DNA TGTGCCAGCTCACCACCTATCGCGGGCACTGAAGCTTTCTTT. It codes for CASSPPIAGTEAFF.

The rearrangement joins TRBV20-1 to TRBJ2-7; D possibly corresponds to TRBD1 (6 bases). This CDR3 is built from 12 residues. Trimming left V 5 bases short and J 2 bases short, with 10 bases between. Germline V gene lookup returns CDR1 DFQATT and CDR2 SNEGSKA (reference sequence). CDR3 bases: TGCAGTGCTTGTCGGGACACCTACGAGCAGTACTTC. Protein: CSACRDTYEQYF.

This chain joins TRBV7-3 and TRBJ2-3; 9 nucleotides agree with TRBD2. The CDR3 consists of 17 residues. With V trimmed by 2 bases and J by 3 bases, 9 bases remained unmatched. CDR1 SGHTA and CDR2 FQGTGA come from the germline V gene. The CDR3 bases are TGTGCCAGCAGCTTATTGTCTAGCGGGGATATGACAGATACGCAGTATTTT. Encoded protein: CASSLLSSGDMTDTQYF.

The V and J genes are TRBV3-1 and TRBJ1-5; D is unclear. The CDR3 is made up of 16 amino acids. Germline V gene data show CDR1 as LGHDT and CDR2 as YNNKEL (reference sequence). Trimming left V 0 bases short and J 0 bases short, with 9 bases between. The CDR3 protein is CASSQDSGSSNQPQHF. In nucleotides, the CDR3 is TGTGCCAGCAGCCAAGACTCCGGGAGTAGCAATCAGCCCCAGCATTTT.

The chain uses TRBV27 and TRBJ2-4; 7 bases align to TRBD1. The assigned J gene may be wrong: the sequence end matches TRBJ2-5 better. Per germline, CDR1 MNHEY and CDR2 SMNVEV (reference sequence). The CDR3 totals 18 residues. CDR3 region: CASSLLNSGTEQRETQYF. In nucleotides, the CDR3 is TGTGCCAGCAGTTTACTAAATTCTGGGACAGAGCAGAGGGAGACCCAGTACTTC.

This chain connects TRBV7-2 to TRBJ2-1, with 8 bases aligning to TRBD2. This CDR3 is built from 16 residues. The V gene's germline CDR1 is SGHTA and CDR2 FQGNSA. V dropped 5 bases and J dropped 8; count of bases not matched to a gene: 14. The CDR3 nucleotides read TGTGCCAGCAGCCTTAGCGGGGCCCCGCTTACCGATGAGCAGTTCTTC. Its protein product is CASSLSGAPLTDEQFF.

This chain uses TRBV20-1 with TRBJ2-3; D gene uncertain. Per germline, CDR1 DFQATT and CDR2 SNEGSKA (reference sequence). Trimming took 1 base from V and 4 from J, leaving 12 bases between them. The CDR3 totals 14 residues. The chain's CDR3 is CSARGAIRADTQYF. CDR3 sequence (DNA): TGCAGTGCTAGAGGAGCAATTAGGGCAGATACGCAGTATTTT.

The chain is built from TRBV28 and TRBJ2-5; 8 bases fit TRBD2. V dropped 3 bases and J dropped 2; count of bases not matched to a gene: 20. Germline CDR1 MDHEN, CDR2 SYDVKM. This CDR3 is 20 amino acids long. CDR3 in DNA: TGTGCCAGCAGTTTGCCCTTCGACCGGCGGGGGGAGAACGATCAAGAGACCCAGTACTTC. Protein product: CASSLPFDRRGENDQETQYF.

This clonotype was seen more than once but under ten times. The chain employs TRBV6-2 or TRBV6-3 and TRBJ2-7; 8 bases match TRBD2. This CDR3 comprises 16 residues. Germline V gene sequence: CDR1 MNHEY, CDR2 SVGEGT. V lost 2 bases to trimming and J lost 2 bases; unmatched junction nucleotides: 8. The CDR3 DNA reads TGTGCCAGCAGTTACGGTGTTGCGGGGGGCGCCTACGAGCAGTACTTC. Translation: CASSYGVAGGAYEQYF.

V gene TRBV7-3 combines with J gene TRBJ2-3, with a tentative D call TRBD2 (5 bases). The CDR3 is 15 residues long. V lost 3 bases and J 0 bases, leaving 10 bases between the germline ends. Looked up from germline, CDR1 is SGHTA and CDR2 is FQGTGA. CDR3: CASSFASTSTDTQYF. CDR3 coding DNA: TGTGCCAGCAGCTTTGCTAGCACAAGCACAGATACGCAGTATTTT.

The chain combines TRBV28 with TRBJ1-2, with 9 bases identical to TRBD1. The CDR3 runs to 14 residues. The junction had 9 bases not matched to a gene; V was cut back by 6 bases and J by 7 bases. The germline V gene has CDR1 MDHEN and CDR2 SYDVKM. CDR3 nucleotide sequence: TGTGCCAGCAGGACCGGGACAGGGACTCGTGGCTACACCTTC. Amino acid sequence: CASRTGTGTRGYTF.

This clonotype turned up a few times. The V and J genes are TRBV7-3 and TRBJ2-3; 9 bases agree with TRBD2. CDR1 SGHTA and CDR2 FQGTGA come from the germline V gene. V gave up 4 bases and J gave up 4 bases; unmatched junction bases: 12. This CDR3 has 17 amino acids. The DNA for the CDR3 is TGTGCCAGCAGCTCCTCGGGCGCGGGGGGGCATGCAGATACGCAGTATTTT. It yields the protein CASSSSGAGGHADTQYF.

This clonotype has a single count. The chain recombines TRBV28 with TRBJ2-5; 7 bases match TRBD1. The end of the DNA fits TRBJ2-7 better, so the J call may be wrong. The CDR3 runs 12 residues. Germline assignment: CDR1 MDHEN and CDR2 SYDVKM. The DNA of the CDR3 is TGTGCCAGTAAGGGGGCACACTACGAGCAGTACTTC. Translation gives CASKGAHYEQYF.

The rearrangement links TRBV13 to TRBJ2-1, with 7 nucleotides matching TRBD2. This CDR3 spans 17 amino acids. The J segment lost 4 bases and the V segment lost 2 bases, leaving 11 bases of the junction unmatched. CDR1 is PRHDT, CDR2 FYEKMQ, per germline (reference sequence). The CDR3 DNA reads TGTGCCAGCAGCTTAAACCCCACGAGCGGGGCGTACAATGAGCAGTTCTTC. This codes for CASSLNPTSGAYNEQFF.

This clonotype was recorded a few times. The chain couples TRBV11-1 to TRBJ2-3; unclear D gene. V lost 0 bases and J lost 0, with 13 bases in between. Germline V gene lookup returns CDR1 SGHAT and CDR2 FQDESV (reference sequence). The CDR3 spans 17 residues. The CDR3 loop is CASSLAITVSSTDTQYF. The DNA of the CDR3 is TGTGCCAGCAGCTTAGCGATTACGGTTTCGAGCACAGATACGCAGTATTTT.

The chain's CDR3 is CASSSGNTGHEQYF. CDR3 nucleotide sequence: TGCGCCAGCAGCTCGGGAAACACCGGGCATGAGCAGTACTTC. The chain employs TRBV5-1 and TRBJ2-4; D may be TRBD2 (5 bases). V lost 3 bases and J 13 bases, leaving 20 bases between the germline ends. The CDR3 covers 14 residues. Germline values: CDR1 SGHRS, CDR2 YFSETQ.

The table lists this clonotype with a count of one. J is TRBJ1-4 and V is TRBV4-3; D perhaps matches TRBD1 (5 bases). The CDR3 spans 18 residues. CDR1 and CDR2 (germline): LGHNA, YSLEER. Between the trimmed V and J ends, which lost 1 base and 8 bases, there was a span of 23 bases. In nucleotides, the CDR3 is TGCGCCAGCAGCCAAGGCTCGGGTTTCAGGGATGTTCAGGAAAAACTGTTTTTT. This gives the protein CASSQGSGFRDVQEKLFF.

The genes are TRBV13 and TRBJ1-4; D is perhaps TRBD1 (6 bases). CDR1 is PRHDT and CDR2 is FYEKMQ in the germline V gene (reference sequence). Trimming left V 8 bases short and J 5 bases short, with 15 bases between. The CDR3 contains 14 residues. CDR3: CASRSGQHNEKLFF. The CDR3 nucleotides are TGTGCCAGCCGCTCCGGACAGCACAATGAAAAACTGTTTTTT.